A single sample gave rise to the 18 T cell receptor beta chains below, sequenced in a study of T-cell reconstitution after alpha-beta-depleted transplantation in children. This sample's TCRbeta library carried unique molecular identifier barcodes. Each CDR3 protein is one row after TCRdb ran MiXCR on the PCR reads. The sample records approximately 520,000 distinct CDR3 sequences, approximately 30% being singletons. Specimen: PBMCs from the stem cell graft donor, collected from the stem cell graft. The receptor set was obtained from a human donor who donated a stem cell graft to a child with aplastic anemia.

This chain links TRBV20-1 with TRBJ1-1, with a tentative D call TRBD1 (5 bases). Germline-derived CDR1 and CDR2 are DFQATT and SNEGSKA (reference sequence). CDR3 length: 14 residues. V was trimmed by 3 bases and J by 5 bases, leaving 16 bases between them. The CDR3 DNA reads TGCAGTGCTAGTCGGGCAGGGATAGGGACTGAAGCTTTCTTT. This gives the protein CSASRAGIGTEAFF.

The chain combines TRBV29-1 with TRBJ2-1, with 9 nucleotides matching TRBD1. The germline CDR1 and CDR2 sequences are SQVTM and ANQGSEA. The junction had 10 bases not matched to a gene; V was cut back by 4 bases and J by 9 bases. The CDR3 sequence is 14 residues long. The CDR3, as DNA: TGCAGCGTTGTTAGAGGGACAGGGATTTCTGAGCAGTTCTTC. Protein product: CSVVRGTGISEQFF.

This chain connects TRBV5-1 to TRBJ2-3, with D maybe TRBD2 (6 bases). This CDR3 is 14 amino acids long. Germline lookup yields CDR1 SGHRS and CDR2 YFSETQ. Trimming pared 1 base from V and 1 base from J, leaving 7 bases between. The CDR3 nucleotides read TGCGCCAGCAGCTTGCAGCGGGGCACAGATACGCAGTATTTT. Amino acids: CASSLQRGTDTQYF.

This rearrangement joins TRBV7-6 to TRBJ1-3; D possibly corresponds to TRBD1 (5 bases). The V gene lost 5 bases and the J gene lost 3 bases, with 17 bases spanning the gap. The CDR3 has 16 residues. Germline CDR1 and CDR2: SGHVS and FNYEAQ. CDR3 sequence (DNA): TGTGCCAGCAGCCTTTCCCCGGGGCAGATTGGAAACACCATATATTTT. Translated, it gives CASSLSPGQIGNTIYF.

This clonotype turned up a few times. The J gene is TRBJ1-1, the V gene TRBV29-1; 7 bases align to TRBD1. Germline trimming cut 7 bases from V and 9 bases from J; bases unmatched to any gene: 8. The CDR3 extends over 11 amino acids. Germline CDR1 and CDR2: SQVTM and ANQGSEA. In DNA, the CDR3 is TGCAGCGCTACCCGACAGGGTAAAGCTTTCTTT. This translates into CSATRQGKAFF.

This clonotype was counted a few times. The CDR3 loop reads CASSLGTGTSGSFNEQFF. The CDR3 nucleotides are TGTGCCAGCAGCTTAGGAACGGGGACTAGCGGGAGTTTCAATGAGCAGTTCTTC. The chain is built from TRBV7-6 and TRBJ2-1, with TRBD2 matching over 14 bases. The length of the CDR3 is 18 residues. The germline CDR1 and CDR2 sequences are SGHVS and FNYEAQ. Unmatched junction bases numbered 8, after V lost 1 base and J lost 6 bases.

In its sample, this clonotype was seen a few times. DNA for the CDR3: TGTGCCAGCAGTCCCTTATCCGCGGCCTCCTACAATGAGCAGTTCTTC. Encoded protein: CASSPLSAASYNEQFF. This rearrangement joins TRBV7-3 to TRBJ2-1; D gene uncertain. The CDR3 has 16 residues. Deletions cut 6 bases from V and 0 bases from J, with 15 bases between. Germline CDR1 and CDR2: SGHTA and FQGTGA.

The rearrangement joins TRBV20-1 to TRBJ2-3, with D hard to call. Trimming took 6 bases from V and 13 from J, leaving 17 bases between them. Germline V CDR1 and CDR2: DFQATT, SNEGSKA (reference sequence). CDR3 length: 11 residues. The CDR3 protein is CSARSARGEYF. Here the CDR3 DNA reads TGCAGTGCCAGAAGTGCCAGAGGAGAGTATTTT.

The chain recombines TRBV7-2 with TRBJ2-3; D unclear. Germline V gene sequence: CDR1 SGHTA, CDR2 FQGNSA. The CDR3 consists of 12 residues. The germline V and J ends were trimmed by 6 bases and 4 bases, with 8 bases remaining between them. The CDR3 protein is CASSFLADTQYF. CDR3 nucleotides: TGTGCCAGCAGTTTCTTAGCAGATACGCAGTATTTT.

The chain recombines TRBV24-1 with TRBJ1-1; D is unresolved. Between the trimmed V and J ends, which lost 4 bases and 2 bases, there was a span of 7 bases. The CDR3 totals 13 residues. Germline CDR1 KGHDR, CDR2 SFDVKD. CDR3 sequence: CATSEQPNTEAFF. For the CDR3, the DNA is TGTGCCACCAGTGAGCAACCAAACACTGAAGCTTTCTTT.

This clonotype was picked up a small number of times. The gene calls are TRBV5-6 and TRBJ2-1; TRBD1 agrees at 9 bases. Germline V gene lookup returns CDR1 SGHDT and CDR2 YYEEEE. V was clipped by 3 bases and J by 2 bases; unmatched bases: 18. The CDR3 spans 20 residues. CDR3 loop: CASSSTAETGGIPTYNEQFF. The CDR3 nucleotides read TGTGCCAGCAGCTCAACTGCCGAGACAGGGGGGATACCAACCTACAATGAGCAGTTCTTC.

The rearrangement links TRBV7-2 to TRBJ2-2; D is unresolved. CDR3 length: 15 amino acids. Between the trimmed V and J ends, which lost 6 bases and 1 base, there was a span of 12 bases. The germline CDR1 and CDR2 sequences are SGHTA and FQGNSA. CDR3 protein: CASSYALRNTGELFF. The CDR3 nucleotides read TGTGCCAGCAGTTACGCGCTGCGGAACACCGGGGAGCTGTTTTTT.

The V call is TRBV20-1, the J call TRBJ2-1, with D tentatively TRBD1 or TRBD2 (5 bases each). CDR3 size: 17 residues. The V and J ends lost 4 bases and 8 bases respectively, with 27 bases between them. CDR1 DFQATT and CDR2 SNEGSKA come from the germline V gene (reference sequence). CDR3 nucleotide sequence: TGCAGTGCTACAAAGACCTCCTGGGCCTTGGGGGTGCATGAGCAGTTCTTC. It translates to CSATKTSWALGVHEQFF.

This sequence joins TRBV29-1 and TRBJ2-2; D call uncertain. Trimming removed 4 bases from V and 6 bases from J, with 6 bases in between. The CDR3 is 11 residues long. In germline, CDR1 is SQVTM, CDR2 ANQGSEA. CDR3 sequence: CSVGWPGELFF. The CDR3 region has the DNA TGCAGCGTTGGTTGGCCCGGGGAGCTGTTTTTT.

This clonotype was observed a handful of times. The CDR3 coding sequence is TGTGCCAGCAGCTCGAACCCCACTAGCGGGAGGATGGATGAGCAGTTCTTC. Translating gives CASSSNPTSGRMDEQFF. The chain is built from TRBV7-3 and TRBJ2-1, with TRBD2 matching over 12 bases. V was pared by 4 bases and J by 8 bases, with 12 bases of the junction left unmatched. The germline V gene has CDR1 SGHTA and CDR2 FQGTGA. CDR3 length: 17 amino acids. Filled out from reference TRBV7-3 and TRBJ2-1, the complete variable domain reads GAGVSQTPSNKVTEKGKYVELRCDPISGHTALYWYRQSLGQGPEFLIYFQGTGAADDSGLPNDRFFAVRPEGSVSTLKIQRTERGDSAVYLCASSSNPTSGRMDEQFFGPGTRLTVL.

This chain connects TRBV6-5 to TRBJ2-7, with D perhaps being TRBD1 or TRBD2 (5 bases each). The germline V gene encodes CDR1 MNHEY and CDR2 SVGAGI. This CDR3 contains 14 residues. The germline V and J ends were trimmed by 2 bases and 0 bases, with 8 bases remaining between them. CDR3 in DNA: TGTGCCAGCAGTTACGGGGACGGCTCCTACGAGCAGTACTTC. Protein sequence: CASSYGDGSYEQYF.

The rearrangement links TRBV4-3 to TRBJ2-2; 12 bases line up with TRBD2. The germline CDR1 and CDR2 sequences are LGHNA and YSLEER. The junction had 11 bases not matched to a gene; V was cut back by 1 base and J by 5 bases. The CDR3 has 19 residues. Here the CDR3 reads CASSQGLGRLAGVTGELFF. The DNA for the CDR3 is TGCGCCAGCAGCCAAGGACTTGGGCGACTAGCGGGAGTTACCGGGGAGCTGTTTTTT.

This sequence joins TRBV7-8 and TRBJ2-2; 8 bases match TRBD1. The V gene end was trimmed by 5 bases and the J gene end by 3 bases; junction bases not matched to a gene: 8. The germline CDR1 and CDR2 sequences are SGHVS and FQNEAQ. This CDR3 is built from 16 residues. CDR3 loop: CASSPDRGWDTGELFF. CDR3 DNA sequence: TGTGCCAGCAGCCCCGACAGGGGATGGGACACCGGGGAGCTGTTTTTT. The whole variable domain, filled in from reference TRBV7-8 and TRBJ2-2, reads GAGVSQSPRYKVAKRGQDVALRCDPISGHVSLFWYQQALGQGPEFLTYFQNEAQLDKSGLPSDRFFAERPEGSVSTLKIQRTQQEDSAVYLCASSPDRGWDTGELFFGEGSRLTVL.